This T cell receptor (beta chain) was recovered during a study of human T cells and chemical hapten exposure. For the study at large: Per-sample TCR yield variation was attributed mainly to small pooled library volume differences.

This clonotype was seen ten or more times. Antigen: not known. Study-wide points: Counts of expanded TCRs (at PT1) showed a positive correlation with patch test score. Among expanded TCRs, significantly more large CDR3 similarity clusters formed than among controls.

In TCRdb, the RACE reads were re-called with MiXCR into one record per CDR3 protein. This table holds 380,000 or so distinct CDR3 sequences, 4.8% found once. Noted time point: patch test 1, 2 weeks after DPC sensitization. Treatment meaning: therapeutic diphenylcyclopropenone sensitization with weekly scalp DPC. This TCR derives from a woman aged 45-65 years with alopecia areata. Some clones in this sample may be carry-over from other donors' samples. The material was whole blood, obtained in connection with sensitization to the hapten diphenylcyclopropenone (DPC).

The CDR3 region is CASSHPGKYEQYF. The DNA of the CDR3 is TGTGCCAGCAGTCACCCCGGGAAGTACGAGCAGTACTTC. The V gene is TRBV27, the J gene TRBJ2-7, with a weak D call TRBD2 (5 bases). Germline V CDR1 and CDR2: MNHEY, SMNVEV (reference sequence). The CDR3 has 13 amino acids. Trimming removed 5 bases at V and 4 bases at J, with 12 bases between.